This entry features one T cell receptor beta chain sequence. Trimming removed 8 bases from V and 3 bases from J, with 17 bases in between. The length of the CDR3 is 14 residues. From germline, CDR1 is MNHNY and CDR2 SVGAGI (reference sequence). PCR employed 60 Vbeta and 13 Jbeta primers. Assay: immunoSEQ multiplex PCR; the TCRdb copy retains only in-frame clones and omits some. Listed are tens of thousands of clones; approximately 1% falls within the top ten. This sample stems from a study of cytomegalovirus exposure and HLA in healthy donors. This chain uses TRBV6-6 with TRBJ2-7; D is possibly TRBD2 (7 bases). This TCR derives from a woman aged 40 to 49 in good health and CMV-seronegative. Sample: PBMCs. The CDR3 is CASSRGGESYEQYF. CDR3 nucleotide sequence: TGTGCCAGCTCCCGAGGGGGGGAAAGCTACGAGCAGTACTTC.